Shown below are 28 T cell receptor beta chains from a single sample sequenced in a study of Ad26.COV2.S vaccination and SARS-CoV-2 variants (dated by TCRdb to the early 2020s). The library was generated by the immunoSEQ multiplex PCR assay. This is the immuneACCESS table as TCRdb keeps it, with only in-frame sequences that have V and J called. A part of the clones is gone; compared with another copy, unresolved V genes explain less than half, and the rest is unexplained. Across this sample there are under 600,000 clones, with roughly nine tenths seen only once. The ten largest clones capture 1.7% of the sample. The sample's treatment or condition label, decoded: around 19 received Ad26.COV2.S at low or high dose, single or two shots; about 5 received placebo; per-sample allocation not given. For vaccine and placebo recipients, repertoires were sequenced using samples collected on day 63 after the first injection.

The input for sequencing was peripheral blood, taken in a trial of Ad26.COV2.S vaccine versus placebo. Source of these receptors: a person between 18 and 65 years old who received the Ad26.COV2.S COVID-19 vaccine or a placebo.

This clone appeared once. The chain uses TRBV5-6 and TRBJ1-1, with 7 bases matching TRBD1. CDR1 is SGHDT, CDR2 YYEEEE, per germline. Trimming cost V 4 bases and J 3 bases; bases outside gene matches: 15. The CDR3 sequence is 17 residues long. The CDR3 loop is CASSLVGQGGVDTEAFF. Written as DNA, the CDR3 is TGTGCCAGCAGCCTTGTGGGTCAGGGGGGAGTGGACACTGAAGCTTTCTTT.

The chain uses TRBV5-1 and TRBJ2-1; 11 nucleotides align to TRBD2. Germline CDR1 SGHRS, CDR2 YFSETQ. The CDR3 is 15 amino acids. With V trimmed by 4 bases and J by 8 bases, 8 bases remained unmatched. CDR3 protein: CASSVLAGENYEQFF. The CDR3 nucleotides are TGCGCCAGCAGCGTACTAGCGGGAGAAAACTATGAGCAGTTCTTC.

This rearrangement joins TRBV10-3 to TRBJ2-5, with D possibly matching TRBD2 (5 bases). Germline V gene sequence: CDR1 ENHRY, CDR2 SYGVKD. The CDR3 contains 14 residues. V lost 5 bases to trimming and J lost 1 base, with 11 bases between them. The CDR3 sequence is CAISRTGSQETQYF. The CDR3 coding sequence is TGTGCCATCAGTCGGACTGGATCCCAAGAGACCCAGTACTTC.

The chain joins TRBV30 to TRBJ2-2, with TRBD2 identical over 8 bases. The CDR3 sequence is 14 residues long. V lost 4 bases to trimming and J lost 5 bases; unmatched junction nucleotides: 6. Germline CDR1 reads GTSNPN; CDR2 reads SVGIG (reference sequence). Here the CDR3 reads CAWTGTRLTGELFF. The CDR3 DNA is TGTGCCTGGACCGGGACTAGGTTGACCGGGGAGCTGTTTTTT.

This clone is a singleton in its sample. The V gene is TRBV2, the J gene TRBJ1-2, with TRBD1 identical over 7 bases. The CDR3 sequence is 15 residues long. The V segment lost 6 bases and the J segment 0 bases; nucleotides outside the gene matches: 7. Germline values: CDR1 SNHLY, CDR2 FYNNEI. DNA of the CDR3: TGTGCCAGCAGCTGGGGACAGAGAGCTAACTATGGCTACACCTTC. As protein: CASSWGQRANYGYTF.

This sequence joins TRBV5-8 and TRBJ2-6, with D perhaps TRBD2 (6 bases). V was shortened by 10 bases and J by 0 bases, with 11 bases between the two germline ends. Germline V gives CDR1 SGHTS, CDR2 YDEGEE. This CDR3 contains 14 residues. CDR3 residues: CAPGRHSGANVLTF. Here the CDR3 DNA reads TGTGCCCCTGGGAGGCACTCTGGGGCCAACGTCCTGACTTTC. The full variable domain, in which reference TRBV5-8 and TRBJ2-6 provide the parts outside the CDR3, is EAGVTQSPTHLIKTRGQQATLRCSPISGHTSVYWYQQALGLGLQFLLWYDEGEERNRGNFPPRFSGRQFPNYSSELNVNALELEDSALYLCAPGRHSGANVLTFGAGSRLTVL.

This chain joins TRBV9 and TRBJ2-1; D not certain. Germline CDR1 is SGDLS and CDR2 is YYNGEE. V lost 3 bases and J 0 bases, leaving 13 bases between the germline ends. The CDR3 covers 16 residues. DNA for the CDR3: TGTGCCAGCAGCGAAGACTTCCAGGTCTCCTACAATGAGCAGTTCTTC. Protein: CASSEDFQVSYNEQFF. The complete variable domain, with remaining parts taken from reference TRBV9 and TRBJ2-1, reads DSGVTQTPKHLITATGQRVTLRCSPRSGDLSVYWYQQSLDQGLQFLIQYYNGEERAKGNILERFSAQQFPDLHSELNLSSLELGDSALYFCASSEDFQVSYNEQFFGPGTRLTVL.

The gene calls are TRBV9 and TRBJ2-7; 11 bases match TRBD2. J lost 8 bases, V lost 3 bases, and 10 bases had no gene match. The CDR3 has 15 residues. Germline CDR1 SGDLS, CDR2 YYNGEE. CDR3 protein: CASSASPSGGLQQYF. CDR3 in DNA: TGTGCCAGCAGCGCGTCCCCTAGCGGGGGGCTCCAGCAGTACTTC.

The rearrangement uses TRBV27 and TRBJ1-5; no clear D. Per the germline V gene, CDR1 is MNHEY and CDR2 is SMNVEV (reference sequence). The V end was cut by 5 bases, the J end by 2 bases, with 13 bases between. The CDR3 is 15 amino acids. In nucleotides, the CDR3 is TGTGCCAGCAGTCTCATAGTGGGAGGCAATCAGCCCCAGCATTTT. Protein sequence: CASSLIVGGNQPQHF.

CDR3 protein: CASSLYPPYNEQFF. The CDR3 coding sequence is TGTGCCAGCAGTTTATATCCCCCCTACAATGAGCAGTTCTTC. The rearrangement joins TRBV28 to TRBJ2-1, with D unresolved. Germline CDR1 and CDR2: MDHEN and SYDVKM. The CDR3 loop spans 14 amino acids. Deletions cut 1 base from V and 2 bases from J, with 6 bases between.

V is TRBV5-4 and J is TRBJ2-1; tentative D call: TRBD1 (5 bases). Trimming took 0 bases from V and 3 from J, leaving 10 bases between them. The CDR3 sequence is 15 residues long. The V gene's germline CDR1 is SGHNT and CDR2 YYREEE (reference sequence). The DNA of the CDR3 is TGTGCCAGCAGCTTGGGACAGATTCTCTACAATGAGCAGTTCTTC. It codes for CASSLGQILYNEQFF.

The CDR3 DNA reads as TGTGCCAGCAGTTACGACGGACTGACCCAAGAGACCCAGTACTTC. This codes for CASSYDGLTQETQYF. This rearrangement joins TRBV6-5 to TRBJ2-5; D possibly corresponds to TRBD2 (5 bases). V was clipped by 2 bases and J by 1 base, with 11 bases between them. The germline gives CDR1 MNHEY, CDR2 SVGAGI. This CDR3 is 15 amino acids long.

V gene TRBV10-1 combines with J gene TRBJ2-7; the match to TRBD1 covers 9 bases. Germline V gives CDR1 WNHNN, CDR2 SYGVQD (reference sequence). V shed 6 bases and J 3 bases; nucleotides not matched to a gene: 0. The CDR3 is made up of 12 amino acids. The CDR3 is CASRGQGYEQYF. CDR3 bases: TGCGCCAGCAGGGGACAGGGCTACGAGCAGTACTTC.

This clone was seen once. The chain combines TRBV19 with TRBJ1-1; unclear D gene. Germline loops: CDR1 LNHDA, CDR2 SQIVND (reference sequence). CDR3 length equals 13 residues. Trimming left V 3 bases short and J 4 bases short, with 9 bases between. In DNA form, the CDR3 reads TGTGCCAGTAGTATCGAAGGGCGCACTGAAGCTTTCTTT. Its translation is CASSIEGRTEAFF.

V is TRBV19 and J is TRBJ1-2; D is perhaps TRBD1 (6 bases). With 11 bases removed from V and 4 bases from J, the gap between germline ends came to 32 bases. The CDR3 totals 18 residues. Germline V CDR1 and CDR2: LNHDA, SQIVND (reference sequence). This CDR3 is CAAHMIFSSTGGIYGYTF. CDR3 sequence (DNA): TGTGCCGCCCATATGATTTTTAGTTCGACAGGAGGAATCTATGGCTACACCTTC.

V and J are TRBV5-1 and TRBJ2-7; D not certain. The germline V gene has CDR1 SGHRS and CDR2 YFSETQ. The length of the CDR3 is 14 residues. V lost 2 bases, J lost 2 bases, and 11 bases lay in between. CDR3 nucleotides: TGCGCCAGCAGCTTCGGCAGCACCCCCTACGAGCAGTACTTC. This encodes CASSFGSTPYEQYF.

The J gene is TRBJ2-7, the V gene TRBV5-8, with D perhaps being TRBD1 or TRBD2 (6 bases each). V was trimmed by 4 bases and J by 7 bases, leaving 18 bases between them. The germline CDR1 and CDR2 sequences are SGHTS and YDEGEE. The CDR3 covers 14 residues. CDR3 amino acids: CASSLRDTTAEQYF. DNA for the CDR3: TGTGCCAGCAGCCTGCGGGACACGACGGCGGAGCAGTACTTC.

The V and J genes are TRBV28 and TRBJ1-4; D is ambiguous. The CDR3 runs 13 residues. Germline CDR1 reads MDHEN; CDR2 reads SYDVKM. Between the trimmed V and J ends, which lost 7 bases and 0 bases, there was a span of 6 bases. The CDR3 DNA is TGTGCCAGCACCAGAGCAACTAATGAAAAACTGTTTTTT. It translates to CASTRATNEKLFF.

This chain links TRBV13 with TRBJ1-6; D not certain. Germline assignment: CDR1 PRHDT and CDR2 FYEKMQ (reference sequence). V lost 3 bases and J lost 7, with 13 bases in between. The CDR3 is made up of 15 amino acids. The chain's CDR3 is CASSLDLPGNSPLHF. CDR3 coding DNA: TGTGCCAGCAGCTTGGACCTCCCGGGGAATTCACCCCTCCACTTT.

DNA for the CDR3: TGTGCCAGCAGTAGTTCCGGGACTAGCGGGAGACATGAGCAGTTCTTC. Amino acid sequence: CASSSSGTSGRHEQFF. This sequence joins TRBV7-9 and TRBJ2-1, with 14 positions matching TRBD2. Losses at the gene ends were 6 bases for V and 8 bases for J; bases not matched to a gene: 9. CDR3 length: 16 residues. Per the germline V gene, CDR1 is SEHNR and CDR2 is FQNEAQ (reference sequence).

The chain uses TRBV27 and TRBJ2-3, with D maybe TRBD1 (6 bases). V lost 6 bases and J 4 bases, leaving 23 bases between the germline ends. The CDR3 totals 17 residues. From germline, CDR1 is MNHEY and CDR2 SMNVEV (reference sequence). The DNA of the CDR3 is TGTGCCAGCAGCGCCCACCTCGGACAGCCCGGGGCAGATACGCAGTATTTT. Translation: CASSAHLGQPGADTQYF.

This clone was seen only a few times. The genes are TRBV2 and TRBJ2-2, with D unclear. Germline V gene sequence: CDR1 SNHLY, CDR2 FYNNEI. This CDR3 region has 14 residues. Trimming removed 8 bases at V and 1 base at J, with 11 bases between. CDR3 bases: TGTGCCAGCCATGCTGGGCGGAACACCGGGGAGCTGTTTTTT. Its translation: CASHAGRNTGELFF.

The CDR3 bases are TGTGCCAGCAGTGTGGGGAGACGGGAAAAACTGTTTTTT. As protein: CASSVGRREKLFF. The chain combines TRBV2 with TRBJ1-4, with D uncertain. The germline V gene has CDR1 SNHLY and CDR2 FYNNEI. V was shortened by 4 bases and J by 8 bases, with 11 bases between the two germline ends. The CDR3 runs 13 residues.

The CDR3 DNA reads as TGTGCCAGCAGCTTGAAGACACCGAACACTGAAGCTTTCTTT. It is translated as CASSLKTPNTEAFF. The chain recombines TRBV7-9 with TRBJ1-1; D remains ambiguous. Germline CDR1 reads SEHNR; CDR2 reads FQNEAQ (reference sequence). The length of the CDR3 is 14 residues. Trimming pared 3 bases from V and 1 base from J, leaving 9 bases between. The complete variable domain, with remaining parts taken from reference TRBV7-9 and TRBJ1-1, reads DTGVSQNPRHKITKRGQNVTFRCDPISEHNRLYWYRQTLGQGPEFLTYFQNEAQLEKSRLLSDRFSAERPKGSFSTLEIQRTEQGDSAMYLCASSLKTPNTEAFFGQGTRLTVV.

This clone appeared once. J is TRBJ2-7 and V is TRBV4-1; no clear D gene. Germline V gives CDR1 MGHRA, CDR2 YSYEKL. Deletions cut 3 bases from V and 2 bases from J, with 20 bases between. This CDR3 contains 17 residues. DNA for the CDR3: TGCGCCAGCAGCCACCGCGTTGCAGGACCAACCCCCTACGAGCAGTACTTC. Protein product: CASSHRVAGPTPYEQYF.

The CDR3 protein is CAWSLGDRGGNEQFF. The CDR3 coding sequence is TGTGCCTGGAGTCTGGGGGACAGGGGGGGCAATGAGCAGTTCTTC. The V call is TRBV30, the J call TRBJ2-1; 11 bases are a match to TRBD1. The germline V gene has CDR1 GTSNPN and CDR2 SVGIG (reference sequence). The CDR3 totals 15 residues. The V segment lost 2 bases and the J segment 6 bases; nucleotides outside the gene matches: 6.

This chain uses TRBV19 with TRBJ1-1; the match to TRBD1 covers 8 bases. This CDR3 region has 14 residues. Unmatched junction bases numbered 11, after V lost 9 bases and J lost 5 bases. Germline loops: CDR1 LNHDA, CDR2 SQIVND (reference sequence). CDR3 loop: CASHYRGFRTEAFF. The CDR3 region has the DNA TGTGCCAGCCACTACAGGGGGTTTCGGACTGAAGCTTTCTTT.

The CDR3 spells CASSRSTGYEQYF. The CDR3 nucleotides are TGTGCCAGTAGTAGATCTACAGGGTACGAGCAGTACTTC. The chain is built from TRBV19 and TRBJ2-7; maybe TRBD1 (6 bases). Trimming took 4 bases from V and 4 from J, leaving 11 bases between them. The CDR3 is 13 residues long. CDR1 is LNHDA, CDR2 SQIVND, per germline (reference sequence).